These T cell receptor beta chains were read from a single sample in a study of blood T cell repertoires in COVID-19. TCRdb's copy holds only in-frame clones and misses some; the assay was immunoSEQ multiplex PCR. The sample contains 95,000 to 150,000 clones, roughly 88% of which appear only once. Sequenced: peripheral blood. The origin of the receptors is a man aged 40-55 years with acute or convalescent COVID-19. CDR3s include the opening cysteine and the closing phenylalanine or tryptophan.

V gene	CDR3 protein
TRBV4-1	CASSQGAGTYGYTF
TRBV5-4	CASSYWGGLAEHNEQFF
TRBV24-1	CATSDPSPGQGIGNEQFF
TRBV3-1/TRBV3-2	CASSQDGLAREQFF
TRBV3-1/TRBV3-2	CASSQGTSGSYKNSYNEQFF
TRBV2	CASGRDSRKETQYF
TRBV5-4	CASSLNPTRNQPQHF
TRBV19	CASSLRQVRLQHF
TRBV25-1	CASSEYFGPRQFF
TRBV21-1	CASSKIVLGRGYQPQHF
TRBV7-2	CASSLAGGTGGSPLHF
TRBV3-1/TRBV3-2	CASSPRDGGGEKLFF
TRBV5-6	CASSFFLAGGGETQYF
TRBV27	CATRRGQVANEKLFF